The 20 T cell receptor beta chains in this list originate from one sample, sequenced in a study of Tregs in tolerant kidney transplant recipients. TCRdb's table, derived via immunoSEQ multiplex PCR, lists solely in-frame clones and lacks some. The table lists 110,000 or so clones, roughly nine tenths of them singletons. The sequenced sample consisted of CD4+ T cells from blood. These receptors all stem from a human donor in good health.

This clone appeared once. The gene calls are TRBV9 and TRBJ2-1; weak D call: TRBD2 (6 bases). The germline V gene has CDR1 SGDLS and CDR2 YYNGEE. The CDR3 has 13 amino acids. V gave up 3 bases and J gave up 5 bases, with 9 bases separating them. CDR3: CASSAGAHNEQFF. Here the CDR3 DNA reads TGTGCCAGCAGCGCGGGAGCTCACAATGAGCAGTTCTTC.

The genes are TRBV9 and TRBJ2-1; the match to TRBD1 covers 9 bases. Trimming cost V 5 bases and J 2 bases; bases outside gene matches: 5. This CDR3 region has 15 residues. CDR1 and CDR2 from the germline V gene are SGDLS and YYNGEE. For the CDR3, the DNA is TGTGCCAGCAGACCGACAGGGGGTCCCTACAATGAGCAGTTCTTC. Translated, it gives CASRPTGGPYNEQFF. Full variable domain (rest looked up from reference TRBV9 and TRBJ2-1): DSGVTQTPKHLITATGQRVTLRCSPRSGDLSVYWYQQSLDQGLQFLIQYYNGEERAKGNILERFSAQQFPDLHSELNLSSLELGDSALYFCASRPTGGPYNEQFFGPGTRLTVL.

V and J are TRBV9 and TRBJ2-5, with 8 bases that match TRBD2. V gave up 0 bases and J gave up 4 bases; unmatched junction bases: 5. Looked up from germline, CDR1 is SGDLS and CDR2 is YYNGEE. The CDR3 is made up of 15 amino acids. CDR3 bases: TGTGCCAGCAGCGTAGCGGGGGGGTATTTAGAGACCCAGTACTTC. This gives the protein CASSVAGGYLETQYF. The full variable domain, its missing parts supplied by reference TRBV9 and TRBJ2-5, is DSGVTQTPKHLITATGQRVTLRCSPRSGDLSVYWYQQSLDQGLQFLIQYYNGEERAKGNILERFSAQQFPDLHSELNLSSLELGDSALYFCASSVAGGYLETQYFGPGTRLLVL.

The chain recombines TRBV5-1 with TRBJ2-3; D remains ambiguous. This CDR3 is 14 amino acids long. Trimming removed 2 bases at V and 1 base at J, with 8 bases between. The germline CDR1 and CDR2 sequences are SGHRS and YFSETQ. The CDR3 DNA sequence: TGCGCCAGCAGCTTTAATGTACGCACAGATACGCAGTATTTT. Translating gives CASSFNVRTDTQYF.

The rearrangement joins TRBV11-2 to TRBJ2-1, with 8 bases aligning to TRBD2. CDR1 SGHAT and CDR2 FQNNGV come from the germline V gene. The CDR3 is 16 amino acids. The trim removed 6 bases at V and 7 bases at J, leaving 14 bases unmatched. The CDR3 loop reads CASSARRSGVGNEQFF. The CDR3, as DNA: TGTGCCAGCAGTGCCAGGCGTAGCGGGGTTGGTAATGAGCAGTTCTTC.

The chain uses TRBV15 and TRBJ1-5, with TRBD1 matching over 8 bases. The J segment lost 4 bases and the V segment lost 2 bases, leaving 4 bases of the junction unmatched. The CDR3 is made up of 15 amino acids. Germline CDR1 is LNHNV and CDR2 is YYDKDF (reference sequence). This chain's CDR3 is CATSRSQGANQPQHF. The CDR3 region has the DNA TGTGCCACCAGCAGATCTCAGGGGGCTAATCAGCCCCAGCATTTT.

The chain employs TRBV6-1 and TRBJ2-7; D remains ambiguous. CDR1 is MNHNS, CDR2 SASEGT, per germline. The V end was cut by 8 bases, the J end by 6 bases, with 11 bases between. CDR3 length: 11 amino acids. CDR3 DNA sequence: TGTGCCAGCCTAGAGAGCGTCGAGCAGTACTTC. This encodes CASLESVEQYF.

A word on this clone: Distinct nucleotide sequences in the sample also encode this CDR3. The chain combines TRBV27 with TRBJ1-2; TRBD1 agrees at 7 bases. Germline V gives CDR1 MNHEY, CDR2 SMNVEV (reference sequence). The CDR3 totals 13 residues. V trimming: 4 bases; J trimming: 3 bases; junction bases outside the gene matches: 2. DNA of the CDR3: TGTGCCAGCAGTTGGCAGGGGGACTATGGCTACACCTTC. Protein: CASSWQGDYGYTF.

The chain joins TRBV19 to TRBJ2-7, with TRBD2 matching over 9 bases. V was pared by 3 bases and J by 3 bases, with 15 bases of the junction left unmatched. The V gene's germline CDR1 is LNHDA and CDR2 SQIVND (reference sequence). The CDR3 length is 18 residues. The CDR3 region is CASSMSPKVAGARYEQYF. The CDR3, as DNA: TGTGCCAGTAGTATGTCCCCCAAGGTAGCGGGAGCCCGCTACGAGCAGTACTTC.

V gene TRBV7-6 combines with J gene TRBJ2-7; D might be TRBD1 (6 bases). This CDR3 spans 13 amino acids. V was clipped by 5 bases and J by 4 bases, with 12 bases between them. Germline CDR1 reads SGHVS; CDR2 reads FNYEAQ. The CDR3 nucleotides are TGTGCCAGCAGCCCCCGGACAGCTTACGAGCAGTACTTC. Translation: CASSPRTAYEQYF.

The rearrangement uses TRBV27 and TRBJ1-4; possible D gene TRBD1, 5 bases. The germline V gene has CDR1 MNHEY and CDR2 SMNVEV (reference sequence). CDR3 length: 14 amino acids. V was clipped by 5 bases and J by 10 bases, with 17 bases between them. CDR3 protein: CASSPGTTLAKLFF. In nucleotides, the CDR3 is TGTGCCAGCAGTCCTGGGACGACTTTGGCAAAACTGTTTTTT.

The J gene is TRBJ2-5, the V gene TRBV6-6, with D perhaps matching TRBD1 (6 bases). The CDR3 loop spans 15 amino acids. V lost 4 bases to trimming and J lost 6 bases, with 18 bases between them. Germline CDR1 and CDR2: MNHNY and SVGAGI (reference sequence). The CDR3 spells CASSSPYFGTQTQYF. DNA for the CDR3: TGTGCCAGCAGTTCCCCATATTTTGGGACACAGACCCAGTACTTC.

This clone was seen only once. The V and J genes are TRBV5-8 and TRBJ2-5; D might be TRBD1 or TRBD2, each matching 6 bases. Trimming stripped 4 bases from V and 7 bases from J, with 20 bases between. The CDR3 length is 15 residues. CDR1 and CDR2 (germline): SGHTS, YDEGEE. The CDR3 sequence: CASSAGQTHGGTQYF. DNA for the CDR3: TGTGCCAGCAGCGCGGGACAAACGCACGGAGGGACCCAGTACTTC. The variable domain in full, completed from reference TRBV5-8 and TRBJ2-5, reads EAGVTQSPTHLIKTRGQQATLRCSPISGHTSVYWYQQALGLGLQFLLWYDEGEERNRGNFPPRFSGRQFPNYSSELNVNALELEDSALYLCASSAGQTHGGTQYFGPGTRLLVL.

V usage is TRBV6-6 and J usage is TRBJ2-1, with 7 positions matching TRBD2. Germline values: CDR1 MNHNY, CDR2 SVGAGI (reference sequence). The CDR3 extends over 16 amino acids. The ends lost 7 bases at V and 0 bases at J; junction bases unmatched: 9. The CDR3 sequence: CASTPSGKRSYNEQFF. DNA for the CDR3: TGTGCCAGCACCCCAAGCGGGAAGCGCTCCTACAATGAGCAGTTCTTC.

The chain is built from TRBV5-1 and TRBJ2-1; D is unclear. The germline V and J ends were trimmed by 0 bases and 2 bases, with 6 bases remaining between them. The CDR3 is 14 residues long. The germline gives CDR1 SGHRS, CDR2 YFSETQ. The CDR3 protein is CASSLERPYNEQFF. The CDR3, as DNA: TGCGCCAGCAGCTTGGAACGTCCCTACAATGAGCAGTTCTTC.

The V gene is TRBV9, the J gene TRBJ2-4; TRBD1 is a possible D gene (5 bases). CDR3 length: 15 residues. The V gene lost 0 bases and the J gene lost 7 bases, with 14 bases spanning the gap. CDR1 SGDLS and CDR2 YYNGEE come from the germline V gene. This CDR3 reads CASSVEGQGRNIQYF. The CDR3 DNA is TGTGCCAGCAGCGTAGAAGGGCAGGGAAGGAACATTCAGTACTTC.

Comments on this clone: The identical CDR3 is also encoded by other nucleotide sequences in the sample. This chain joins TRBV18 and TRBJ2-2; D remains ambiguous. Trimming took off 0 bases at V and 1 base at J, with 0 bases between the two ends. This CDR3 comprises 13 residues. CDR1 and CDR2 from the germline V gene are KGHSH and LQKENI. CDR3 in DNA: TGTGCCAGCTCACCACCGAACACCGGGGAGCTGTTTTTT. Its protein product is CASSPPNTGELFF. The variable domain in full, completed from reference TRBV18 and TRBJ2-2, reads NAGVMQNPRHLVRRRGQEARLRCSPMKGHSHVYWYRQLPEEGLKFMVYLQKENIIDESGMPKERFSAEFPKEGPSILRIQQVVRGDSAAYFCASSPPNTGELFFGEGSRLTVL.

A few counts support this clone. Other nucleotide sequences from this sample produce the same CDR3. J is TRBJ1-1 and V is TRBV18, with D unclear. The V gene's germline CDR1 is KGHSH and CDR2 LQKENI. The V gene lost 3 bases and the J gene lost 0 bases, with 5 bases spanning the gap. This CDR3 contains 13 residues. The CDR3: CASSPDLNTEAFF. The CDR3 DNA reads TGTGCCAGCTCACCCGACCTGAACACTGAAGCTTTCTTT.

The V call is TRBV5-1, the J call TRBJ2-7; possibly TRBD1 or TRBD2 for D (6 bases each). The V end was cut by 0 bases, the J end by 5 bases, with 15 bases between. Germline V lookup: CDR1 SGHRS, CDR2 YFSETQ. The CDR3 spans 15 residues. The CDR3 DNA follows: TGCGCCAGCAGCTTGGCCGTGGGGGGCGCGGACGAGCAGTACTTC. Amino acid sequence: CASSLAVGGADEQYF.

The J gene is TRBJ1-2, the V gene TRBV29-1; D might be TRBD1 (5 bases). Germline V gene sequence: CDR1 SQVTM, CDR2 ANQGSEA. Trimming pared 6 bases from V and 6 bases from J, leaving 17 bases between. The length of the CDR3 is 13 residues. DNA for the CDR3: TGCAGCGTCCGGAGGCCGCAGGGTAATGGCTACACCTTC. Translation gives CSVRRPQGNGYTF.